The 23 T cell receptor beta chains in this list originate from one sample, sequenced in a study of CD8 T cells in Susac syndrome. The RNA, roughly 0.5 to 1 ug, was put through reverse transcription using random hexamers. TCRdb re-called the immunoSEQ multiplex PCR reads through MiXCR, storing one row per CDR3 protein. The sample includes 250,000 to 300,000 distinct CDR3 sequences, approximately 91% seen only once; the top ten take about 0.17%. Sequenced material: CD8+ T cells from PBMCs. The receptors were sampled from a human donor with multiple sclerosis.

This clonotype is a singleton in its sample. The CDR3 loop is CASSLRGGQGGEKLFF. CDR3 bases: TGTGCCAGCAGCCTCCGGGGGGGGCAGGGCGGTGAAAAACTGTTTTTT. This chain uses TRBV7-2 with TRBJ1-4; maybe TRBD1 (6 bases). The CDR3 totals 16 residues. Germline V gene sequence: CDR1 SGHTA, CDR2 FQGNSA. Trimming took off 5 bases at V and 7 bases at J, with 20 bases between the two ends. The complete variable domain, with remaining parts taken from reference TRBV7-2 and TRBJ1-4, reads GAGVSQSPSNKVTEKGKDVELRCDPISGHTALYWYRQSLGQGLEFLIYFQGNSAPDKSGLPSDRFSAERTGGSVSTLTIQRTQQEDSAVYLCASSLRGGQGGEKLFFGSGTQLSVL.

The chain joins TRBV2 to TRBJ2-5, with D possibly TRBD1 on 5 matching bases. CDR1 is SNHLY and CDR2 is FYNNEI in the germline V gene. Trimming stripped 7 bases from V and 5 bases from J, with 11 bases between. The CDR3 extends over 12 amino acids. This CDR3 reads CASTGRAETQYF. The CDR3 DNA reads TGTGCCAGCACTGGCAGGGCGGAGACCCAGTACTTC.

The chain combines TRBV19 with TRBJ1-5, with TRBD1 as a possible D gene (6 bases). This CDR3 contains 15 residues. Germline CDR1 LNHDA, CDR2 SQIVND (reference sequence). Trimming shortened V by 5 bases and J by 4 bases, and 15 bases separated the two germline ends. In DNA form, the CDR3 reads TGTGCCAGTAGTTCACATCAGGGGAAGAATCAGCCCCAGCATTTT. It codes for CASSSHQGKNQPQHF.

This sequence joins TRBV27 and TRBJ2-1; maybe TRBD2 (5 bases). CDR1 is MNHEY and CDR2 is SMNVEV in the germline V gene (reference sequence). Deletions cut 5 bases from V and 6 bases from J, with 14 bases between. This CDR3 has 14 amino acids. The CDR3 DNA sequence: TGTGCCAGCAGTCTAGTCCCTGCGGGCAATGAGCAGTTCTTC. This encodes CASSLVPAGNEQFF.

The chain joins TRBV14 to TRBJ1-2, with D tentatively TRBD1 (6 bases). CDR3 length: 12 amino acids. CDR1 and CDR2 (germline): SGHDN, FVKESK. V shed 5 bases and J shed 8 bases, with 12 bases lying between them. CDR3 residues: CASSMDSLGYTF. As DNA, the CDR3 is TGTGCCAGCAGCATGGACAGTCTGGGCTACACCTTC. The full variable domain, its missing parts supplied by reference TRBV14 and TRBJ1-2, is EAGVTQFPSHSVIEKGQTVTLRCDPISGHDNLYWYRRVMGKEIKFLLHFVKESKQDESGMPNNRFLAERTGGTYSTLKVQPAELEDSGVYFCASSMDSLGYTFGSGTRLTVV.

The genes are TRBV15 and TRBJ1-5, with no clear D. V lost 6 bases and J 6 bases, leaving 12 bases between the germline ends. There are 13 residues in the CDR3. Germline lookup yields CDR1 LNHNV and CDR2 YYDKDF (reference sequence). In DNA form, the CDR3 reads TGTGCCACCAGACCGATGGGAAGTCAGCCCCAGCATTTT. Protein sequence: CATRPMGSQPQHF.

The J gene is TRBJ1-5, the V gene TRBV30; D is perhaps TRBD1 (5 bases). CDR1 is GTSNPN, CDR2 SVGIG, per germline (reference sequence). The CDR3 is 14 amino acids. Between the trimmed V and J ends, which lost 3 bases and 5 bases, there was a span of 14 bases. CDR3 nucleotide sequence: TGTGCCTGGAGGGGGGGGACCCTTGATCAGCCCCAGCATTTT. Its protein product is CAWRGGTLDQPQHF.

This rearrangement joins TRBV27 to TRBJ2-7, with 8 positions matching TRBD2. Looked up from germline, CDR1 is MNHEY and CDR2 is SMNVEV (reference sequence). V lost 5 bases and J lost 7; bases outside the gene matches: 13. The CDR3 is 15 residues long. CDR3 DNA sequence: TGTGCCAGCAGTGTCGCACAGCGGGGGAGCGGTGAGCAGTACTTC. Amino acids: CASSVAQRGSGEQYF.

CDR3 protein: CASTASGGPDQPQHF. The CDR3 DNA is TGTGCCAGCACCGCGTCAGGTGGCCCCGATCAGCCCCAGCATTTT. This sequence joins TRBV27 and TRBJ1-5, with D unresolved. Germline V gives CDR1 MNHEY, CDR2 SMNVEV (reference sequence). The CDR3 sequence is 15 residues long. The V gene lost 7 bases and the J gene lost 5 bases, with 18 bases spanning the gap.

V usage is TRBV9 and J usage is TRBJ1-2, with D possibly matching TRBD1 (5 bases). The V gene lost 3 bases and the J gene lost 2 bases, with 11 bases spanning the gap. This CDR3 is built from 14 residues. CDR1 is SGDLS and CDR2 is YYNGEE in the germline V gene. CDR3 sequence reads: CASSGLGGNYGYTF. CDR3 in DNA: TGTGCCAGCAGCGGGCTTGGGGGGAACTATGGCTACACCTTC.

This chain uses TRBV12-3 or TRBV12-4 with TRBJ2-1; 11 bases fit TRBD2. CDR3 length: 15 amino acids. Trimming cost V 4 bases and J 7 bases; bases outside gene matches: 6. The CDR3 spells CASSYTSGSLNEQFF. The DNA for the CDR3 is TGTGCCAGCAGTTATACTAGCGGGAGTCTTAATGAGCAGTTCTTC.

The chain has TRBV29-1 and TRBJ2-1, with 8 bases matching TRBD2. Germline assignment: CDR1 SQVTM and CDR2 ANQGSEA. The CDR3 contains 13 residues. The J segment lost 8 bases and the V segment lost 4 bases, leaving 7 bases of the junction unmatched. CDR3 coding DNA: TGCAGCGTTGTGGCGGGAGGATTCTATGAGCAGTTCTTC. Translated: CSVVAGGFYEQFF.

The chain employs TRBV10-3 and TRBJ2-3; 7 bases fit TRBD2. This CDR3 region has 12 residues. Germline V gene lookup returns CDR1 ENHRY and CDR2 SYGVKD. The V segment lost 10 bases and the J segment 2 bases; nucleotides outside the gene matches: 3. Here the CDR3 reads CATGTITDTQYF. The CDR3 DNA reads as TGTGCCACCGGGACTATCACAGATACGCAGTATTTT.

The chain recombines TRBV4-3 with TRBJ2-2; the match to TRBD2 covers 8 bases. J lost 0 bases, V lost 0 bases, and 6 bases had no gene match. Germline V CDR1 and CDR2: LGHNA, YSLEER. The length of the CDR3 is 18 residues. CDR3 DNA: TGCGCCAGCAGCCAAGACTCCCCTAGCGGGTCGAACACCGGGGAGCTGTTTTTT. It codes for CASSQDSPSGSNTGELFF.

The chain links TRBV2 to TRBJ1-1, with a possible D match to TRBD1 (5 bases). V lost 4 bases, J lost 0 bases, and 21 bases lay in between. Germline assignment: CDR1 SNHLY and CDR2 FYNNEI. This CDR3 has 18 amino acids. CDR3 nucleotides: TGTGCCAGCAGTGGGGGGAGAACGGGCAGCAGCTTGAACACTGAAGCTTTCTTT. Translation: CASSGGRTGSSLNTEAFF.

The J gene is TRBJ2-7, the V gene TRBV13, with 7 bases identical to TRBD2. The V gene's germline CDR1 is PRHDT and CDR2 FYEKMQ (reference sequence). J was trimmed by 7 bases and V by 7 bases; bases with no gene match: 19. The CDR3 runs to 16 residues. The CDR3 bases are TGTGCCAGCACCCCGAGAGGGAGGGCCTATAAGGGGGAGCAGTACTTC. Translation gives CASTPRGRAYKGEQYF.

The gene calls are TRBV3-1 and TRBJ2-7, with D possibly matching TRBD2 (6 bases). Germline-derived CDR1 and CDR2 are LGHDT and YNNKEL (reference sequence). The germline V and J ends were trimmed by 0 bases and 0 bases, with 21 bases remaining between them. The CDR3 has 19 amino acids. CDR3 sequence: CASSQEPGEREESSYEQYF. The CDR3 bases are TGTGCCAGCAGCCAAGAACCGGGAGAGAGGGAGGAAAGCTCCTACGAGCAGTACTTC.

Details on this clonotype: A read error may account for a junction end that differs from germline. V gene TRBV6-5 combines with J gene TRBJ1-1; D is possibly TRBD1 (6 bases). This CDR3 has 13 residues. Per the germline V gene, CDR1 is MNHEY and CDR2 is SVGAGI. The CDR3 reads CASTGQMNTEAFF. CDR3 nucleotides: TGTGCCAGCACCGGACAGATGAACACTGAAGCTTTTTTT.

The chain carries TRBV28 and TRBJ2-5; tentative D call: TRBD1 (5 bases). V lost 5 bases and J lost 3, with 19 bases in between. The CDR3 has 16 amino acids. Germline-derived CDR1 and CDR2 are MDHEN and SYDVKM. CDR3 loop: CASSLGPAIIEETQYF. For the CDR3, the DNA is TGTGCCAGCAGTCTGGGGCCAGCCATAATTGAAGAGACCCAGTACTTC.

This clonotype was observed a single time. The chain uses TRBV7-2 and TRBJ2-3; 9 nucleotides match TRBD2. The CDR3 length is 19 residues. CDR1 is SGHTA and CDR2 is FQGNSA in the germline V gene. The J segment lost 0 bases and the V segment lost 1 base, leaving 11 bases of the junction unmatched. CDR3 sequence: CASSLGASGERPSTDTQYF. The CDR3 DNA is TGTGCCAGCAGCTTAGGAGCTAGCGGGGAAAGACCTAGCACAGATACGCAGTATTTT.

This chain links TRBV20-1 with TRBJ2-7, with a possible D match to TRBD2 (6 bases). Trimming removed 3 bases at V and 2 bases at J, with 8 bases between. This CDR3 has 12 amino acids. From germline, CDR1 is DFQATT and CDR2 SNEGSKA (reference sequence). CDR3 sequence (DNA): TGCAGTGCTAGGGAGGGGACCTACGAGCAGTACTTC. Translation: CSAREGTYEQYF.

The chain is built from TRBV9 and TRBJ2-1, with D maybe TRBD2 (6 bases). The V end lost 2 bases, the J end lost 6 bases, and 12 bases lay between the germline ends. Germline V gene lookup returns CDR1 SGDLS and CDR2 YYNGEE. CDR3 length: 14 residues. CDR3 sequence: CASSVTRSVNEQFF. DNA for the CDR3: TGTGCCAGCAGCGTGACTAGATCTGTCAATGAGCAGTTCTTC. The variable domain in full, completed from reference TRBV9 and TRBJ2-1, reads DSGVTQTPKHLITATGQRVTLRCSPRSGDLSVYWYQQSLDQGLQFLIQYYNGEERAKGNILERFSAQQFPDLHSELNLSSLELGDSALYFCASSVTRSVNEQFFGPGTRLTVL.

CDR3 bases: TGTGCCAGCAGCCAAGGTGGGCGGGAGGGGCCGCAAGAGACCCAGTACTTC. Translated: CASSQGGREGPQETQYF. The V and J genes are TRBV3-1 and TRBJ2-5; 9 bases map to TRBD2. This CDR3 spans 17 amino acids. From germline, CDR1 is LGHDT and CDR2 YNNKEL (reference sequence). V lost 1 base, J lost 2 bases, and 8 bases stayed unmatched.